Each of the 14 T cell receptor beta chains below was sequenced from the same sample in a study of blood T cells in healthy people across ages. The second PCR ran roughly 6 to 12 cycles with a sample-barcoded 5' primer and J-beta primers. One entry per CDR3 protein results from TCRdb running MiXCR on the 5' RACE reads. The table has around 1.5 million distinct CDR3 sequences, roughly 40% seen once. Sequenced input: blood. All receptors come from a woman aged 18-35 years in good health.

Of note for this clonotype: One end of the junction varies from germline; a read error may be responsible. The chain joins TRBV5-1 to TRBJ2-1, with D perhaps matching TRBD2 (5 bases). The CDR3 covers 13 residues. Germline CDR1 and CDR2: SGHRS and YFSETQ. CDR3 amino acids: CARSLGRDDEQFF. The CDR3 region has the DNA TGCGCCAGAAGCTTAGGGAGAGACGACGAGCAGTTCTTC.

The genes are TRBV27 and TRBJ2-1; 16 nucleotides align to TRBD2. This CDR3 spans 17 amino acids. The junction had 3 bases not matched to a gene; V was cut back by 2 bases and J by 5 bases. Looked up from germline, CDR1 is MNHEY and CDR2 is SMNVEV (reference sequence). Written as DNA, the CDR3 is TGTGCCAGCAGTTTAGGGACTAGCGGGGGGGCAAACAATGAGCAGTTCTTC. Its protein product is CASSLGTSGGANNEQFF.

This clonotype was seen only a few times. The chain links TRBV20-1 to TRBJ1-1; D gene uncertain. Germline loops: CDR1 DFQATT, CDR2 SNEGSKA (reference sequence). V lost 3 bases to trimming and J lost 1 base, with 9 bases between them. There are 13 residues in the CDR3. The CDR3 DNA reads TGCAGTGCTAGGTCCGGGCCGAACACTGAAGCTTTCTTT. The encoded protein is CSARSGPNTEAFF.

The rearrangement uses TRBV5-1 and TRBJ2-5; 10 bases are shared with TRBD2. This CDR3 is 17 amino acids long. Germline assignment: CDR1 SGHRS and CDR2 YFSETQ. The V gene end was trimmed by 4 bases and the J gene end by 11 bases; junction bases not matched to a gene: 20. CDR3 amino acids: CASSPGSTSGTDNEQYF. DNA of the CDR3: TGCGCCAGCAGCCCAGGGTCAACTAGCGGGACTGACAATGAGCAGTACTTC.

The gene calls are TRBV27 and TRBJ2-1; 10 nucleotides line up with TRBD2. The end of the DNA fits TRBJ2-7 better, so the J call may be wrong. The V gene's germline CDR1 is MNHEY and CDR2 SMNVEV (reference sequence). CDR3 length: 15 amino acids. CDR3 residues: CASTYSGGPYNEQYF. The CDR3 DNA reads TGTGCCAGCACCTATAGCGGGGGGCCCTACAATGAGCAGTACTTC.

The V and J genes are TRBV21-1 and TRBJ2-7; the D call of TRBD1 is as the table states it, not checked on the DNA. TRBV21-1 is deemed a pseudogene. This CDR3 spans 15 amino acids. The CDR3 loop is CASSALPGATYEQYF. The CDR3 DNA reads as TGTGCCAGCAGCGCTTTACCAGGGGCCACCTACGAGCAGTACTTC.

The rearrangement uses TRBV5-1 and TRBJ2-1, with unresolved D. The CDR3 sequence is 15 residues long. Germline V gene data show CDR1 as SGHRS and CDR2 as YFSETQ. Deletions cut 1 base from V and 0 bases from J, with 8 bases between. The CDR3 DNA follows: TGCGCCAGCAGCTTGAACCCCCTCTCCTACAATGAGCAGTTCTTC. Translating gives CASSLNPLSYNEQFF.

This clonotype was counted a few times. The chain is built from TRBV20-1 and TRBJ2-1, with TRBD2 identical over 15 bases. The CDR3 spans 17 residues. V lost 0 bases and J lost 8; bases outside the gene matches: 8. Germline assignment: CDR1 DFQATT and CDR2 SNEGSKA (reference sequence). The CDR3 loop is CSARDGLAGGPGYEQFF. In nucleotides, the CDR3 is TGCAGTGCTAGAGACGGACTAGCGGGAGGGCCGGGGTATGAGCAGTTCTTC.

The chain joins TRBV7-2 to TRBJ2-7; D might be TRBD1 or TRBD2, each matching 5 bases. CDR1 SGHTA and CDR2 FQGNSA come from the germline V gene. The CDR3 totals 18 residues. V lost 1 base and J 2 bases, leaving 21 bases between the germline ends. CDR3 protein: CASSLGGLGQLGAYEQYF. The CDR3 DNA reads as TGTGCCAGCAGCTTAGGGGGCTTAGGCCAACTAGGGGCCTACGAGCAGTACTTC.

This clonotype is a singleton in its sample. This chain's CDR3 is CASSLVPGGRQETQYF. The CDR3 DNA is TGTGCCAGCAGCTTAGTCCCGGGGGGAAGACAAGAGACCCAGTACTTC. The rearrangement uses TRBV7-8 and TRBJ2-5; 7 bases agree with TRBD2. The CDR3 has 16 amino acids. Germline lookup yields CDR1 SGHVS and CDR2 FQNEAQ. J lost 2 bases, V lost 1 base, and 7 bases had no gene match. Based on the CDR3 plus reference TRBV7-8 and TRBJ2-5, the full variable domain is GAGVSQSPRYKVAKRGQDVALRCDPISGHVSLFWYQQALGQGPEFLTYFQNEAQLDKSGLPSDRFFAERPEGSVSTLKIQRTQQEDSAVYLCASSLVPGGRQETQYFGPGTRLLVL.

This clonotype was observed a handful of times. The chain carries TRBV7-9 and TRBJ2-7, with D possibly TRBD2 on 6 matching bases. The germline V gene has CDR1 SEHNR and CDR2 FQNEAQ (reference sequence). Trimming cost V 4 bases and J 3 bases, with 13 bases left between them. The CDR3 is 14 residues long. The CDR3 sequence is CASSSRLEIYEQYF. CDR3 coding DNA: TGTGCCAGCAGCTCCCGACTAGAAATCTACGAGCAGTACTTC.

The chain recombines TRBV27 with TRBJ1-2; no firm D call. Trimming removed 7 bases at V and 4 bases at J, with 16 bases between. The CDR3 sequence is 14 residues long. The germline gives CDR1 MNHEY, CDR2 SMNVEV (reference sequence). This CDR3 reads CASTSREGSYGYTF. The CDR3 DNA follows: TGTGCCAGCACCTCACGAGAGGGTAGCTATGGCTACACCTTC.

This clonotype was counted a few times. This sequence joins TRBV20-1 and TRBJ2-3; TRBD2 matches at 7 bases. Losses at the gene ends were 2 bases for V and 0 bases for J; bases not matched to a gene: 14. Germline lookup yields CDR1 DFQATT and CDR2 SNEGSKA (reference sequence). The length of the CDR3 is 18 residues. The DNA of the CDR3 is TGCAGTGCTAGACCCCGGAACCGGGACTACCTAAGCACAGATACGCAGTATTTT. This translates into CSARPRNRDYLSTDTQYF.

The rearrangement uses TRBV9 and TRBJ2-1; D is unresolved. V lost 0 bases and J lost 9, with 13 bases in between. Germline V gene sequence: CDR1 SGDLS, CDR2 YYNGEE. The CDR3 loop spans 14 amino acids. This chain's CDR3 is CASSVGVSVCEQFF. The CDR3 DNA is TGTGCCAGCAGCGTAGGTGTATCGGTTTGTGAGCAGTTCTTC.